Below are 11 T cell receptor beta chains sequenced from a single sample in a study of blood T cell repertoires in COVID-19 (dated by TCRdb to 2018 to 2021). Library preparation was by the immunoSEQ multiplex PCR assay. What TCRdb holds here is the immuneACCESS table cut down to in-frame rearrangements. Part of the clones is not present; checked against another copy, under half of the missing clones reflect an unresolved V gene, and the others are unexplained. The sample includes 310,000 or so clones, with roughly 86% observed a single time. Together, the top ten hold about 8.9% of the sample. The sample taken for sequencing was PBMCs or T cells enriched from blood (not recorded which). Receptor source: a woman between 18 and 29 years old who had recovered from COVID-19.

This clone showed up just a few times. The V call is TRBV19, the J call TRBJ2-2; tentatively, D is TRBD2 (7 bases). The CDR3 runs to 15 residues. Germline V gives CDR1 LNHDA, CDR2 SQIVND (reference sequence). V dropped 6 bases and J dropped 4 bases, with 15 bases sitting between them. This CDR3 is CASSPRGGGTGELFF. Written as DNA, the CDR3 is TGTGCCAGTAGCCCAAGGGGAGGGGGCACCGGGGAGCTGTTTTTT.

The CDR3 bases are TGCGCCAGCAGCTTGGCCGGGACTAGCGGGTACGAGCAGTACTTC. Translated, it gives CASSLAGTSGYEQYF. V and J are TRBV5-1 and TRBJ2-7; 12 bases are a match to TRBD2. CDR1 and CDR2 (germline): SGHRS, YFSETQ. The CDR3 runs 15 residues. J gave up 4 bases and V 0 bases, and 2 bases lay outside the gene matches.

V usage is TRBV5-1 and J usage is TRBJ2-5; weak D call: TRBD1 (5 bases). Trimming removed 5 bases at V and 2 bases at J, with 13 bases between. Germline CDR1 SGHRS, CDR2 YFSETQ. There are 14 residues in the CDR3. The CDR3 DNA follows: TGCGCCAGCAGAGGTGGGGCGATACAAGAGACCCAGTACTTC. Translation gives CASRGGAIQETQYF.

This clone was recorded once. This chain connects TRBV5-1 to TRBJ2-6; weak D call: TRBD2 (6 bases). The CDR3 has 16 residues. V gave up 1 base and J gave up 2 bases, with 10 bases separating them. The germline gives CDR1 SGHRS, CDR2 YFSETQ. The CDR3 spells CASSLPWGAGANVLTF. The CDR3 region has the DNA TGCGCCAGCAGCTTGCCTTGGGGGGCTGGGGCCAACGTCCTGACTTTC.

The DNA of the CDR3 is TGTGCCACCGGGGGGGTCGGGGAGCTGTTTTTT. It encodes CATGGVGELFF. The gene calls are TRBV19 and TRBJ2-2; 8 positions agree with TRBD2. The ends lost 10 bases at V and 7 bases at J; junction bases unmatched: 2. The CDR3 loop spans 11 amino acids. Germline V CDR1 and CDR2: LNHDA, SQIVND (reference sequence).

The chain links TRBV5-6 to TRBJ1-2; D uncertain. This CDR3 region has 13 residues. CDR1 is SGHDT, CDR2 YYEEEE, per germline. V was clipped by 0 bases and J by 4 bases, with 7 bases between them. The CDR3 coding sequence is TGTGCCAGCAGCTTGGGACTCTCCTATGGCTACACCTTC. Protein product: CASSLGLSYGYTF.

The chain joins TRBV6-5 to TRBJ2-7; TRBD2 is a possible D gene (5 bases). This CDR3 contains 13 residues. Germline V CDR1 and CDR2: MNHEY, SVGAGI. V was shortened by 7 bases and J by 9 bases, with 19 bases between the two germline ends. Here the CDR3 reads CASTDGVDLGQYF. CDR3 coding DNA: TGTGCCAGCACCGACGGGGTAGACCTGGGGCAGTACTTC.

CDR3 in amino acids: CASSLARGGRDGYTF. DNA of the CDR3: TGTGCCAGCAGCTTAGCCAGGGGCGGACGAGATGGCTACACCTTC. The rearrangement joins TRBV7-6 to TRBJ1-2; D is possibly TRBD1 (6 bases). This CDR3 is 15 amino acids long. V lost 0 bases to trimming and J lost 6 bases, with 14 bases between them. Per the germline V gene, CDR1 is SGHVS and CDR2 is FNYEAQ.

The chain combines TRBV5-1 with TRBJ2-2, with 10 bases that match TRBD2. The V segment lost 0 bases and the J segment 4 bases; nucleotides outside the gene matches: 6. Per the germline V gene, CDR1 is SGHRS and CDR2 is YFSETQ. This CDR3 has 17 residues. DNA of the CDR3: TGCGCCAGCAGCTTGGATCCAGCGGGAGGGGGCACCGGGGAGCTGTTTTTT. Encoded protein: CASSLDPAGGGTGELFF.

The chain employs TRBV5-1 and TRBJ2-1, with D possibly TRBD1 on 5 matching bases. This CDR3 has 14 amino acids. Per the germline V gene, CDR1 is SGHRS and CDR2 is YFSETQ. V lost 4 bases and J lost 8, with 16 bases in between. CDR3 bases: TGCGCCAGCAGCATGACAGATTTCATCGATGAGCAGTTCTTC. Translating gives CASSMTDFIDEQFF.

The V call is TRBV30, the J call TRBJ1-4; 8 nucleotides align to TRBD1. V was pared by 2 bases and J by 8 bases, with 16 bases of the junction left unmatched. Germline CDR1 GTSNPN, CDR2 SVGIG (reference sequence). The CDR3 has 17 amino acids. CDR3 in DNA: TGTGCCTGGAGTCAGGACAGGGAAAGGTGGACGGTAGAAAAACTGTTTTTT. It yields the protein CAWSQDRERWTVEKLFF. The variable domain in full, with the rest retrieved from reference TRBV30 and TRBJ1-4, is SQTIHQWPATLVQPVGSPLSLECTVEGTSNPNLYWYRQAAGRGLQLLFYSVGIGQISSEVPQNLSASRPQDRQFILSSKKLLLSDSGFYLCAWSQDRERWTVEKLFFGSGTQLSVL.